The source of this T cell receptor beta chain is a study of technical replicates of blood from four donors. Clones were read by immunoSEQ multiplex PCR, and TCRdb kept only the in-frame ones, dropping some. The sample includes 45,000 to 55,000 clones, less than 95% of them seen just once. Input material: T cells isolated from PBMCs. The TCR comes from a human donor in good health.

In DNA, the CDR3 is TGTGCCAGCAGCTTAATAGGACAGGGGAGCTCTGGAAACACCATATATTTT. Translation gives CASSLIGQGSSGNTIYF. V is TRBV7-6 and J is TRBJ1-3, with TRBD1 matching over 9 bases. CDR1 and CDR2 from the germline V gene are SGHVS and FNYEAQ. The CDR3 spans 17 residues. Trimming removed 2 bases from V and 0 bases from J; junction bases left unmatched: 5.